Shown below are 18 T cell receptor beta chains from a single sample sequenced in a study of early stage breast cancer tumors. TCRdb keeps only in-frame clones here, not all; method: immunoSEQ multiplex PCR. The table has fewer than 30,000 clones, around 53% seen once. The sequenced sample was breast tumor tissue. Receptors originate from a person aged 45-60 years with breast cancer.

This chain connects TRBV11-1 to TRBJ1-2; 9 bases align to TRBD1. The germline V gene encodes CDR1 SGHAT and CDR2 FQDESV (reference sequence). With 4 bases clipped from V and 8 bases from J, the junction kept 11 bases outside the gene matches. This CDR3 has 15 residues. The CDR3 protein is CASSSVGQGLGGYTF. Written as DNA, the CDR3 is TGTGCCAGCAGCTCCGTTGGACAGGGGCTGGGAGGCTACACCTTC.

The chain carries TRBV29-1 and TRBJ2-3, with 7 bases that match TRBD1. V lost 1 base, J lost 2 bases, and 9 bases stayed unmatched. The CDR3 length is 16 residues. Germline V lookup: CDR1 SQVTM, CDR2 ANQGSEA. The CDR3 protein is CSVEGDNRGVTDTQYF. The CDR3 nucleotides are TGCAGCGTTGAAGGGGATAACAGGGGCGTCACAGATACGCAGTATTTT.

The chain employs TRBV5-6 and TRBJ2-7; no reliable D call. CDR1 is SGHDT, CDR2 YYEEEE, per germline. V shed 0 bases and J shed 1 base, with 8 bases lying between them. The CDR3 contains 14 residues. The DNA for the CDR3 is TGTGCCAGCAGCTTGGCGCCCATATCCTACGAGCAGTACTTC. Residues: CASSLAPISYEQYF.

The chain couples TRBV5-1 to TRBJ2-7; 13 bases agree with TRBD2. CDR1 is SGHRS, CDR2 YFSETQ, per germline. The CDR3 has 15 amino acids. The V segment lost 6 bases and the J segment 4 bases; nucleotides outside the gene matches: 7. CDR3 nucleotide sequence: TGCGCCAGCACCCCCCGGACTAGCGGGAGTTACGAGCAGTACTTC. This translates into CASTPRTSGSYEQYF.

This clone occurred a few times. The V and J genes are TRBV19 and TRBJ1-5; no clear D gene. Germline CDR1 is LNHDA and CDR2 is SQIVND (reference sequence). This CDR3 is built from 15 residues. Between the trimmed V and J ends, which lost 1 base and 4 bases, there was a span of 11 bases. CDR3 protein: CASSIARSRNQPQHF. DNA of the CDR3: TGTGCCAGTAGTATAGCCCGGTCACGGAATCAGCCCCAGCATTTT.

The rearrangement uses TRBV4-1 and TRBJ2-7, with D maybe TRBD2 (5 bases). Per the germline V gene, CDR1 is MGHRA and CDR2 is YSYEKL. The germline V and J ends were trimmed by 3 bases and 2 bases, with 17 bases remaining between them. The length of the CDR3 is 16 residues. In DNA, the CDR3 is TGCGCCAGCAGCCATCCCGGGCTAGCTGATACCTACGAGCAGTACTTC. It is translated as CASSHPGLADTYEQYF.

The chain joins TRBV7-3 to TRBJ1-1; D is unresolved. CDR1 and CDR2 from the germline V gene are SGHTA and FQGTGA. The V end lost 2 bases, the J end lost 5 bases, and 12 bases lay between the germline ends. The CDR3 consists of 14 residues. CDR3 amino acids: CASSLGVMGTEAFF. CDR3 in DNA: TGTGCCAGCAGCTTAGGGGTTATGGGAACTGAAGCTTTCTTT.

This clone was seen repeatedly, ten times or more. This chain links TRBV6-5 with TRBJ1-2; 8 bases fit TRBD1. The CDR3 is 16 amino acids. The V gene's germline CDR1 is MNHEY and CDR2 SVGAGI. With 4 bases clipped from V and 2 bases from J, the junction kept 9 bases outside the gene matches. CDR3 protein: CASSSLPGGKNYGYTF. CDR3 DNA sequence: TGTGCCAGCAGTTCCCTCCCAGGGGGCAAAAACTATGGCTACACCTTC.

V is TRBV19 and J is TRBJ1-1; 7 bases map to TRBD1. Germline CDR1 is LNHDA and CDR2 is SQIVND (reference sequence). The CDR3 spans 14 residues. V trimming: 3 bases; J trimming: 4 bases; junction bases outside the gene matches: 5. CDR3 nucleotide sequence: TGTGCCAGTAGTATTGGGAACAGGGGCACTGAAGCTTTCTTT. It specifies CASSIGNRGTEAFF.

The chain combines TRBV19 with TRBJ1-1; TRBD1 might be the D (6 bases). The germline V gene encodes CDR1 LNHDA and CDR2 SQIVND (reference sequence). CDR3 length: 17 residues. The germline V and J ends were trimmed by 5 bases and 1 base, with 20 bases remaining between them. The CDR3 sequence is CASSPEQGGGWNTEAFF. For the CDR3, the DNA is TGTGCCAGTAGTCCTGAACAGGGAGGAGGTTGGAACACTGAAGCTTTCTTT.

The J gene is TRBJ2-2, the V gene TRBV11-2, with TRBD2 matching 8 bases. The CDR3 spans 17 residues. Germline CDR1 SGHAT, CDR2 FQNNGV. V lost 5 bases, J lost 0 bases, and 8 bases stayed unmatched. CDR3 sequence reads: CASSRPGLVTNTGELFF. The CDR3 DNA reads TGTGCCAGCAGCCGCCCGGGACTAGTGACGAACACCGGGGAGCTGTTTTTT.

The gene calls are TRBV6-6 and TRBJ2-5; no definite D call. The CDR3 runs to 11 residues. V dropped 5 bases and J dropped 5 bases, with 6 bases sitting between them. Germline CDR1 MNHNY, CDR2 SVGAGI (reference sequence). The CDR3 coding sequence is TGTGCCAGCAGTCAAGACGAGACCCAGTACTTC. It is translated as CASSQDETQYF.

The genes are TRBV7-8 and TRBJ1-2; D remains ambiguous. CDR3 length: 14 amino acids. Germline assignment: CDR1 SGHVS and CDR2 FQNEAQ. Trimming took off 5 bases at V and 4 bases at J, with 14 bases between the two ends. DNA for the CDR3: TGTGCCAGCAGCGAACACGACGGGGTCTATGGCTACACCTTC. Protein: CASSEHDGVYGYTF.

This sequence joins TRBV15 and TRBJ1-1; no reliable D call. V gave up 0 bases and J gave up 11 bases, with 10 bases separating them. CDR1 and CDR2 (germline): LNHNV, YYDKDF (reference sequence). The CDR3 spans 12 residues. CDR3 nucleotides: TGTGCCACCAGCAGAGATCAGGCGAGGGCTTTCTTT. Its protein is CATSRDQARAFF.

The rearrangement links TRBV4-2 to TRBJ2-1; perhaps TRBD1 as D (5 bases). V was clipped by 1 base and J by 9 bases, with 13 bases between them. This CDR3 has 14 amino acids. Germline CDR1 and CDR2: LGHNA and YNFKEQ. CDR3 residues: CASSQATGPGEQFF. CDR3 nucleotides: TGTGCCAGCAGCCAAGCCACAGGTCCCGGTGAGCAGTTCTTC.

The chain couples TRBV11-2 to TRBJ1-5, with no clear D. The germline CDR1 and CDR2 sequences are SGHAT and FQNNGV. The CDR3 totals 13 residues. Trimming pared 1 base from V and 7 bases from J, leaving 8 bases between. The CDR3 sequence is CASSLVYGQPQHF. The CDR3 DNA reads TGTGCCAGCAGCTTAGTCTACGGCCAGCCCCAGCATTTT.

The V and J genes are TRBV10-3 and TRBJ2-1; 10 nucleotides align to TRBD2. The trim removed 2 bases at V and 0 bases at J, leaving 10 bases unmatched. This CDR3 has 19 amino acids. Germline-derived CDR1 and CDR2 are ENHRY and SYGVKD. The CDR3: CAISEGGLAGVGSYNEQFF. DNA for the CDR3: TGTGCCATCAGTGAGGGAGGGCTAGCGGGAGTAGGCTCCTACAATGAGCAGTTCTTC.

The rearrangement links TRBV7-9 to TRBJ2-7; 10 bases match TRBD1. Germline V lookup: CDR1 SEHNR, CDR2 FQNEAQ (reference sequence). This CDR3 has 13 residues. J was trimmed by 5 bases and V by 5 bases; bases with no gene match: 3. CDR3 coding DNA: TGTGCCAGCAGCGACAGGGGGCTCGACGAGCAGTACTTC. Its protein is CASSDRGLDEQYF.